This T cell receptor beta chain was found in a study of CD8+ T cells in alopecia areata. The CDR3 runs to 14 residues. The germline V and J ends were trimmed by 4 bases and 3 bases, with 13 bases remaining between them. Germline V gene lookup returns CDR1 SGHDT and CDR2 YYEEEE. RNA extraction was followed by reverse transcription into cDNA, which acted as the sequencing template. Using immunoSEQ multiplex PCR, the repertoire was profiled, and TCRdb retains in-frame clones only, with some absent. The table includes fewer than 250,000 clones, roughly 70% detected once. As to treatment: oral pan-JAK inhibitor, 5-10 mg twice daily.

Specimen: CD4+ T cells sorted from blood, collected at week 49, from a patient treated with tofacitinib. The chain recombines TRBV5-6 with TRBJ2-5; D is unresolved. This TCR was recovered from a human donor with alopecia areata. CDR3 DNA: TGTGCCAGCAGCGAAGGACCGAAGGAAGAGACCCAGTACTTC. Amino acid sequence: CASSEGPKEETQYF.